The 32 T cell receptor beta chains given below trace back to one sample, sequenced in a study of shared clonotypes between healthy human individuals. Generated by immunoSEQ multiplex PCR, the TCRdb table keeps only in-frame clones and is missing some. The sample includes 400,000 to 500,000 clones, around 79% of them seen just once. What was sequenced was PBMCs. The receptor source for this set is a woman aged 40 to 50 in good health. Some clones in this sample may be carry-over from other donors' samples.

The V gene is TRBV28, the J gene TRBJ2-7; the D gene is possibly TRBD1 (5 bases). CDR1 is MDHEN, CDR2 SYDVKM, per germline. The CDR3 totals 17 residues. With 1 base removed from V and 2 bases from J, the gap between germline ends came to 18 bases. In nucleotides, the CDR3 is TGTGCCAGCAGTTTATATGGTCGGGCAGGGCATGCCTACGAGCAGTACTTC. Amino acid sequence: CASSLYGRAGHAYEQYF.

The V gene is TRBV5-1, the J gene TRBJ2-1; D possibly corresponds to TRBD1 (6 bases). The CDR3 has 14 residues. Trimming took 3 bases from V and 4 from J, leaving 11 bases between them. Germline CDR1 SGHRS, CDR2 YFSETQ. The CDR3 spells CASSSSDRYNEQFF. The CDR3 coding sequence is TGCGCCAGCAGCTCGAGTGACAGGTACAATGAGCAGTTCTTC.

The V gene is TRBV5-1, the J gene TRBJ1-3; TRBD1 might be the D (5 bases). The CDR3 contains 16 residues. CDR1 SGHRS and CDR2 YFSETQ come from the germline V gene. Trimming shortened V by 4 bases and J by 0 bases, and 14 bases separated the two germline ends. This chain's CDR3 is CASSPSTGRSGNTIYF. The DNA of the CDR3 is TGCGCCAGCAGCCCATCCACAGGCCGCTCTGGAAACACCATATATTTT.

The V gene is TRBV5-5, the J gene TRBJ1-4; 8 bases are shared with TRBD1. CDR1 is SGHKS, CDR2 YYEKEE, per germline (reference sequence). CDR3 size: 15 residues. After removal of 0 bases from V and 7 bases from J, the junction contained 5 bases not matched to a gene. The CDR3: CASSLGGTGGEKLFF. The DNA for the CDR3 is TGTGCCAGCAGCTTGGGTGGTACAGGGGGTGAAAAACTGTTTTTT.

This chain links TRBV2 with TRBJ2-7; 8 bases agree with TRBD2. Germline CDR1 is SNHLY and CDR2 is FYNNEI. This CDR3 contains 15 residues. Trimming cost V 5 bases and J 1 base; bases outside gene matches: 7. The CDR3 loop is CASSSLAVASYEQYF. In DNA, the CDR3 is TGTGCCAGCAGTTCACTAGCGGTCGCGTCCTACGAGCAGTACTTC.

The J gene is TRBJ2-3, the V gene TRBV5-1, with a tentative D call TRBD2 (5 bases). Germline loops: CDR1 SGHRS, CDR2 YFSETQ. Trimming removed 1 base at V and 2 bases at J, with 11 bases between. The CDR3 has 15 amino acids. The CDR3 DNA is TGCGCCAGCAGCTTGCTTTCGGGAATCACAGATACGCAGTATTTT. It yields the protein CASSLLSGITDTQYF.

This chain connects TRBV25-1 to TRBJ2-1; 14 bases are a match to TRBD2. The CDR3 has 17 residues. Germline CDR1 reads MGHDK; CDR2 reads SYGVNS. The junction had 5 bases not matched to a gene; V was cut back by 2 bases and J by 5 bases. DNA of the CDR3: TGTGCCAGCAGTGAACCGGGACTAGCGGGAGACCACAATGAGCAGTTCTTC. As protein: CASSEPGLAGDHNEQFF.

This clone was seen only once. The chain uses TRBV4-2 and TRBJ2-2, with D uncertain. Germline V gene sequence: CDR1 LGHNA, CDR2 YNFKEQ. The CDR3 sequence is 14 residues long. Trimming stripped 0 bases from V and 6 bases from J, with 8 bases between. The CDR3 is CASSQDYGSGELFF. The DNA of the CDR3 is TGTGCCAGCAGCCAAGATTACGGGTCCGGGGAGCTGTTTTTT.

This clone was picked up one time. This sequence joins TRBV5-1 and TRBJ2-1; 15 bases fit TRBD2. CDR3 length: 22 amino acids. Germline V gene sequence: CDR1 SGHRS, CDR2 YFSETQ. The V segment lost 4 bases and the J segment 0 bases; nucleotides outside the gene matches: 17. The CDR3, as DNA: TGCGCCAGCAGCCCCCGTAGTCCCGGACTAGCGGGAGGGATAAGCTCCTACAATGAGCAGTTCTTC. Translated: CASSPRSPGLAGGISSYNEQFF.

The gene calls are TRBV7-2 and TRBJ2-7; D possibly corresponds to TRBD1 (5 bases). The germline CDR1 and CDR2 sequences are SGHTA and FQGNSA. The CDR3 totals 12 residues. The V gene lost 1 base and the J gene lost 9 bases, with 10 bases spanning the gap. Written as DNA, the CDR3 is TGTGCCAGCAGCTTAGACGCAGGGTGGCAGTACTTC. Translated, it gives CASSLDAGWQYF.

The chain joins TRBV19 to TRBJ2-7; D unclear. Between the trimmed V and J ends, which lost 5 bases and 2 bases, there was a span of 13 bases. The germline CDR1 and CDR2 sequences are LNHDA and SQIVND (reference sequence). This CDR3 is built from 14 residues. In nucleotides, the CDR3 is TGTGCCAGTAGTTCTACCTCCCAAACCTACGAGCAGTACTTC. Protein: CASSSTSQTYEQYF.

The chain combines TRBV27 with TRBJ2-7; TRBD1 agrees at 9 bases. The CDR3 is made up of 13 amino acids. V lost 4 bases to trimming and J lost 2 bases; unmatched junction nucleotides: 0. Germline lookup yields CDR1 MNHEY and CDR2 SMNVEV (reference sequence). The CDR3: CASSWTGAYEQYF. The DNA of the CDR3 is TGTGCCAGCAGTTGGACAGGGGCCTACGAGCAGTACTTC.

The chain has TRBV6-5 and TRBJ1-2; D unresolved. The germline V gene has CDR1 MNHEY and CDR2 SVGAGI. CDR3 length: 12 amino acids. V was trimmed by 6 bases and J by 6 bases, leaving 11 bases between them. Here the CDR3 reads CASRGPYDGYTF. As DNA, the CDR3 is TGTGCCAGCAGAGGACCTTACGATGGCTACACCTTC.

This clone was found once. V gene TRBV19 combines with J gene TRBJ1-1; D gene ambiguous. CDR1 and CDR2 (germline): LNHDA, SQIVND (reference sequence). Trimming stripped 3 bases from V and 0 bases from J, with 5 bases between. The CDR3 sequence is 13 residues long. The CDR3 bases are TGTGCCAGTAGTATTTTTTTGAACACTGAAGCTTTCTTT. It codes for CASSIFLNTEAFF.

There are a few counts of this clone. V usage is TRBV2 and J usage is TRBJ1-4, with D unresolved. The V and J ends lost 8 bases and 0 bases respectively, with 13 bases between them. Germline lookup yields CDR1 SNHLY and CDR2 FYNNEI. CDR3 length: 15 residues. CDR3 protein: CASGPMGATNEKLFF. The CDR3 DNA sequence: TGTGCCAGCGGCCCTATGGGTGCAACTAATGAAAAACTGTTTTTT.

The chain is built from TRBV6-1 and TRBJ1-5, with unresolved D. V lost 4 bases, J lost 3 bases, and 13 bases lay in between. This CDR3 is built from 15 residues. Per the germline V gene, CDR1 is MNHNS and CDR2 is SASEGT. CDR3 sequence: CASSGGGLINQPQHF. CDR3 bases: TGTGCCAGCAGTGGAGGAGGGTTGATCAATCAGCCCCAGCATTTT.

The chain uses TRBV7-2 and TRBJ2-1, with 9 bases that match TRBD2. The trim removed 4 bases at V and 6 bases at J, leaving 7 bases unmatched. Germline CDR1 reads SGHTA; CDR2 reads FQGNSA. CDR3 length equals 15 residues. CDR3 coding DNA: TGTGCCAGCAGCTACGGGACTAGCTGGGGCAATGAGCAGTTCTTC. It translates to CASSYGTSWGNEQFF.

A few counts support this clone. The chain uses TRBV4-3 and TRBJ2-1; 14 bases agree with TRBD2. This CDR3 region has 15 residues. The germline CDR1 and CDR2 sequences are LGHNA and YSLEER. V was pared by 8 bases and J by 7 bases, with 7 bases of the junction left unmatched. The CDR3 DNA follows: TGCGCCAGCGGACGGACTAGCGGGAGGAATAATGAGCAGTTCTTC. Translated: CASGRTSGRNNEQFF.

V gene TRBV25-1 combines with J gene TRBJ2-5; D is perhaps TRBD1 or TRBD2 (5 bases each). V lost 5 bases and J lost 5, with 18 bases in between. CDR1 and CDR2 from the germline V gene are MGHDK and SYGVNS. This CDR3 has 15 amino acids. CDR3 sequence: CASSPRRGSGETQYF. The CDR3, as DNA: TGTGCCAGCAGTCCCCGCCGGGGATCAGGGGAGACCCAGTACTTC.

The CDR3 here is CASSLSSSSGNTIYF. CDR3 nucleotides: TGTGCCAGCAGTTTATCTTCCAGCTCTGGAAACACCATATATTTT. This chain uses TRBV28 with TRBJ1-3; D ambiguous. This CDR3 comprises 15 residues. Germline CDR1 MDHEN, CDR2 SYDVKM. Trimming took off 1 base at V and 0 bases at J, with 7 bases between the two ends.

This clone showed up just once. This rearrangement joins TRBV7-9 to TRBJ2-2; D is uncertain. Germline assignment: CDR1 SEHNR and CDR2 FQNEAQ (reference sequence). The CDR3 covers 13 residues. The ends were cut back, 6 bases at V and 4 bases at J, with 9 bases in the middle. CDR3: CASSAAATGELFF. DNA for the CDR3: TGTGCCAGCAGTGCGGCCGCCACCGGGGAGCTGTTTTTT.

This clone occurred a few times. This chain joins TRBV25-1 and TRBJ1-2; D might be TRBD1 (5 bases). The CDR3 sequence is 15 residues long. Trimming pared 0 bases from V and 2 bases from J, leaving 10 bases between. The V gene's germline CDR1 is MGHDK and CDR2 SYGVNS. In DNA form, the CDR3 reads TGTGCCAGCAGTGAATATTGGGAGGGGAACTATGGCTACACCTTC. It is translated as CASSEYWEGNYGYTF.

The chain recombines TRBV5-4 with TRBJ2-1, with a possible D match to TRBD2 (6 bases). CDR3 length equals 14 residues. The germline CDR1 and CDR2 sequences are SGHNT and YYREEE (reference sequence). V gave up 0 bases and J gave up 12 bases, with 16 bases separating them. CDR3 DNA sequence: TGTGCCAGCAGCTTGGAAGTCATCGGGGGAGGGCAGTTCTTC. This encodes CASSLEVIGGGQFF.

The chain uses TRBV4-2 and TRBJ1-2, with D perhaps TRBD1 (6 bases). This CDR3 has 16 residues. CDR1 and CDR2 from the germline V gene are LGHNA and YNFKEQ. Between the trimmed V and J ends, which lost 4 bases and 4 bases, there was a span of 19 bases. The CDR3 sequence: CASSRGGGEKGYGYTF. CDR3 DNA sequence: TGTGCCAGCAGCCGGGGAGGGGGTGAGAAGGGCTATGGCTACACCTTC.

Notes on this clone: In the same sample, other DNA sequences code for this CDR3. This chain joins TRBV6-5 and TRBJ2-1, with D uncertain. Germline lookup yields CDR1 MNHEY and CDR2 SVGAGI. The V end was cut by 6 bases, the J end by 4 bases, with 10 bases between. CDR3 length: 13 amino acids. CDR3 sequence: CASSLGPYNEQFF. CDR3 nucleotide sequence: TGTGCCAGCAGCCTAGGGCCTTACAATGAGCAGTTCTTC.

This clone was recorded a few times. The V gene is TRBV6-4, the J gene TRBJ2-3; maybe TRBD2 (6 bases). Trimming took 5 bases from V and 4 from J, leaving 10 bases between them. This CDR3 is built from 13 residues. CDR1 is MRHNA, CDR2 SNTAGT, per germline. This chain's CDR3 is CASSRRESDTQYF. The CDR3 DNA reads as TGTGCCAGCAGTCGTCGGGAGTCAGATACGCAGTATTTT.

This clone was found a few times. Distinct nucleotide sequences in the sample also encode this CDR3. The chain joins TRBV18 to TRBJ2-7; D ambiguous. This CDR3 is 12 amino acids long. Trimming shortened V by 2 bases and J by 5 bases, and 7 bases separated the two germline ends. Germline CDR1 KGHSH, CDR2 LQKENI. CDR3 in amino acids: CASSPESHEQYF. CDR3 nucleotide sequence: TGTGCCAGCTCACCAGAATCCCACGAGCAGTACTTC.

The V and J genes are TRBV4-2 and TRBJ2-1; 8 bases agree with TRBD2. This CDR3 region has 20 residues. The trim removed 1 base at V and 7 bases at J, leaving 21 bases unmatched. Germline V CDR1 and CDR2: LGHNA, YNFKEQ. The DNA of the CDR3 is TGTGCCAGCAGCCAAGGAATTAGGGCGGGAGGCCCCGGAGAGCAAAATGAGCAGTTCTTC. Translating gives CASSQGIRAGGPGEQNEQFF.

The CDR3 coding sequence is TGCAGCGTTGAAGGGAAAGAACGGAGCACAGATACGCAGTATTTT. It translates to CSVEGKERSTDTQYF. This chain links TRBV29-1 with TRBJ2-3; no clear D gene. Germline loops: CDR1 SQVTM, CDR2 ANQGSEA. V lost 1 base, J lost 0 bases, and 11 bases lay in between. This CDR3 has 15 residues.

The chain recombines TRBV5-1 with TRBJ2-7; 9 bases line up with TRBD2. Looked up from germline, CDR1 is SGHRS and CDR2 is YFSETQ. The CDR3 sequence is 15 residues long. Trimming removed 4 bases from V and 2 bases from J; junction bases left unmatched: 7. CDR3 nucleotides: TGCGCCAGCAGCCAATTAGCGGGAGTCACCTACGAGCAGTACTTC. Protein sequence: CASSQLAGVTYEQYF.

The genes are TRBV6-1 and TRBJ1-2; D ambiguous. CDR3 length: 13 amino acids. Trimming cost V 8 bases and J 8 bases, with 18 bases left between them. Germline lookup yields CDR1 MNHNS and CDR2 SASEGT. Here the CDR3 DNA reads TGTGCCAGCGGGAAGGTAATCACCAGCGGCTACACCTTC. Its protein product is CASGKVITSGYTF.

The V call is TRBV2, the J call TRBJ2-7; D is perhaps TRBD1 (5 bases). Germline CDR1 is SNHLY and CDR2 is FYNNEI. V was cut by 10 bases and J by 0 bases, with 13 bases left in between. This CDR3 is 13 amino acids long. The chain's CDR3 is CAKRDRSSYEQYF. CDR3 coding DNA: TGTGCCAAGAGAGACAGAAGCTCCTACGAGCAGTACTTC. The whole variable domain, remainder taken from reference TRBV2 and TRBJ2-7, is EPEVTQTPSHQVTQMGQEVILRCVPISNHLYFYWYRQILGQKVEFLVSFYNNEISEKSEIFDDQFSVERPDGSNFTLKIRSTKLEDSAMYFCAKRDRSSYEQYFGPGTRLTVT.